The 18 T cell receptor beta chains listed next were all sequenced from one sample in a study of blood T cell repertoires in COVID-19. Produced via immunoSEQ multiplex PCR; TCRdb's table is partial and in-frame only. This table holds about 110,000 clones, around nine tenths found once. Sequencing was done on a sample of peripheral blood. These TCRs come from a woman in her twenties or thirties with acute or convalescent COVID-19.

The CDR3 loop is CASSSRLNQPQHF. CDR3 nucleotide sequence: TGTGCCAGCAGTTCGAGACTAAATCAGCCCCAGCATTTT. The rearrangement uses TRBV27 and TRBJ1-5; D ambiguous. This CDR3 spans 13 amino acids. CDR1 MNHEY and CDR2 SMNVEV come from the germline V gene (reference sequence). V was trimmed by 4 bases and J by 4 bases, leaving 8 bases between them.

This chain links TRBV27 with TRBJ1-1; no reliable D call. The CDR3 runs 16 residues. The V end was cut by 2 bases, the J end by 1 base, with 14 bases between. Germline CDR1 MNHEY, CDR2 SMNVEV (reference sequence). In nucleotides, the CDR3 is TGTGCCAGCAGTTTAACCGGTTTGGTTGGGAACACTGAAGCTTTCTTT. Translation gives CASSLTGLVGNTEAFF.

The rearrangement uses TRBV28 and TRBJ2-7; 11 nucleotides align to TRBD2. V was clipped by 7 bases and J by 6 bases; unmatched bases: 8. CDR3 size: 14 residues. CDR1 and CDR2 (germline): MDHEN, SYDVKM. The CDR3 region is CASIALGLAAEQYF. The CDR3 nucleotides read TGTGCCAGCATAGCCCTGGGACTAGCGGCCGAGCAGTACTTC.

The rearrangement uses TRBV7-2 and TRBJ1-5; D possibly corresponds to TRBD1 (6 bases). Germline V gene sequence: CDR1 SGHTA, CDR2 FQGNSA. The CDR3 has 13 residues. V lost 3 bases and J lost 5, with 8 bases in between. CDR3 in amino acids: CASSFAGDQPQHF. The CDR3 DNA follows: TGTGCCAGCAGCTTCGCAGGGGATCAGCCCCAGCATTTT.

This clone was observed once. This chain connects TRBV28 to TRBJ1-2; 10 bases line up with TRBD1. The CDR3 spans 12 residues. Losses at the gene ends were 6 bases for V and 7 bases for J; bases not matched to a gene: 2. The germline V gene has CDR1 MDHEN and CDR2 SYDVKM. The DNA of the CDR3 is TGTGCCAGCAGGACAGGGGGCGTTGGCTACACCTTC. It translates to CASRTGGVGYTF.

The CDR3 DNA reads TGTGCCAGCAGTCCCAGGACAGGGACGAGCAATGAGCAGTTCTTC. Amino acids: CASSPRTGTSNEQFF. The chain is built from TRBV27 and TRBJ2-1, with 8 bases identical to TRBD1. V gave up 5 bases and J gave up 6 bases; unmatched junction bases: 9. Germline V gives CDR1 MNHEY, CDR2 SMNVEV (reference sequence). This CDR3 has 15 amino acids.

The chain is built from TRBV25-1 and TRBJ2-5, with TRBD1 identical over 7 bases. Germline assignment: CDR1 MGHDK and CDR2 SYGVNS. V was clipped by 1 base and J by 0 bases; unmatched bases: 5. CDR3 length: 16 amino acids. DNA of the CDR3: TGTGCCAGCAGTGAATTGGGGCAGGGGGACCAAGAGACCCAGTACTTC. Translation gives CASSELGQGDQETQYF.

J is TRBJ1-1 and V is TRBV30; D possibly corresponds to TRBD1 (6 bases). The length of the CDR3 is 19 residues. Trimming removed 0 bases from V and 1 base from J, with 24 bases in between. Germline V CDR1 and CDR2: GTSNPN, SVGIG (reference sequence). DNA for the CDR3: TGTGCCTGGAGTGTGCTAGGGGATGTCTTCGGGGGGCCGAACACTGAAGCTTTCTTT. Protein sequence: CAWSVLGDVFGGPNTEAFF.

V gene TRBV6-5 combines with J gene TRBJ1-1; the match to TRBD1 covers 9 bases. The CDR3 length is 14 residues. Trimming removed 5 bases from V and 6 bases from J; junction bases left unmatched: 7. The germline CDR1 and CDR2 sequences are MNHEY and SVGAGI. The DNA for the CDR3 is TGTGCCAGCAGTCGGACAGGGGAAGTATCTGAAGCTTTCTTT. Translated, it gives CASSRTGEVSEAFF.

The rearrangement uses TRBV11-2 and TRBJ1-4; TRBD1 matches 7 bases. There are 18 residues in the CDR3. Germline lookup yields CDR1 SGHAT and CDR2 FQNNGV. J was trimmed by 0 bases and V by 1 base; bases with no gene match: 8. The CDR3 coding sequence is TGTGCCAGCAGCTTAGTCACGGGGACAGTTGCAACTAATGAAAAACTGTTTTTT. The encoded protein is CASSLVTGTVATNEKLFF.

The rearrangement joins TRBV5-1 to TRBJ2-1; D perhaps matches TRBD2 (6 bases). Germline V lookup: CDR1 SGHRS, CDR2 YFSETQ. Trimming cost V 0 bases and J 0 bases, with 13 bases left between them. This CDR3 has 17 amino acids. CDR3 nucleotide sequence: TGCGCCAGCAGCTTGGGAGGCGGAGGGCCCTCCTACAATGAGCAGTTCTTC. Its translation: CASSLGGGGPSYNEQFF.

The chain employs TRBV28 and TRBJ1-6; 8 bases agree with TRBD1. This CDR3 region has 16 residues. The J segment lost 5 bases and the V segment lost 5 bases, leaving 8 bases of the junction unmatched. Germline CDR1 MDHEN, CDR2 SYDVKM. The CDR3 DNA reads as TGTGCCAGCAGTGATAAGGGGGACAGGAATAATTCACCCCTCCACTTT. It yields the protein CASSDKGDRNNSPLHF.

This chain connects TRBV5-6 to TRBJ1-1; TRBD1 agrees at 7 bases. Germline CDR1 reads SGHDT; CDR2 reads YYEEEE. The CDR3 has 14 amino acids. V shed 5 bases and J 6 bases; nucleotides not matched to a gene: 10. Here the CDR3 reads CASRRTGSGSEAFF. DNA for the CDR3: TGTGCCAGCAGAAGGACAGGCTCGGGGTCTGAAGCTTTCTTT.

The chain uses TRBV28 and TRBJ1-5; a weak D match, TRBD1 (5 bases). Germline V gives CDR1 MDHEN, CDR2 SYDVKM. The CDR3 consists of 13 residues. V was pared by 8 bases and J by 4 bases, with 12 bases between. In DNA form, the CDR3 reads TGTGCCAGCCGGGGGAGCTATAATCAGCCCCAGCATTTT. Its protein is CASRGSYNQPQHF.

The V call is TRBV7-9, the J call TRBJ2-6; 7 bases fit TRBD1. CDR1 is SEHNR and CDR2 is FQNEAQ in the germline V gene (reference sequence). The J segment lost 2 bases and the V segment lost 6 bases, leaving 13 bases of the junction unmatched. The CDR3 is 18 amino acids. CDR3 bases: TGTGCCAGCAGACAACAGACAGGGTTCTTACCTGGGGCCAACGTCCTGACTTTC. Translated: CASRQQTGFLPGANVLTF.

The chain joins TRBV28 to TRBJ2-7; 7 positions match TRBD1. Trimming removed 9 bases from V and 1 base from J; junction bases left unmatched: 15. Germline CDR1 and CDR2: MDHEN and SYDVKM. The CDR3 extends over 16 amino acids. CDR3 in DNA: TGTGCCAGTGGGTACCCTTCAGCCAGGGGGTCCTACGAGCAGTACTTC. Amino acids: CASGYPSARGSYEQYF.

V usage is TRBV30 and J usage is TRBJ1-3; possible D gene TRBD1, 5 bases. V was trimmed by 2 bases and J by 6 bases, leaving 14 bases between them. The CDR3 sequence is 14 residues long. Germline V gives CDR1 GTSNPN, CDR2 SVGIG (reference sequence). The CDR3 loop reads CAWSIGGGSNTIYF. The CDR3 nucleotides read TGTGCCTGGAGTATCGGGGGAGGGTCAAACACCATATATTTT. Using reference TRBV30 and TRBJ1-3 for the parts outside the CDR3, the full variable domain is SQTIHQWPATLVQPVGSPLSLECTVEGTSNPNLYWYRQAAGRGLQLLFYSVGIGQISSEVPQNLSASRPQDRQFILSSKKLLLSDSGFYLCAWSIGGGSNTIYFGEGSWLTVV.

V usage is TRBV30 and J usage is TRBJ1-5; perhaps TRBD1 as D (6 bases). The ends were cut back, 2 bases at V and 5 bases at J, with 16 bases in the middle. The germline CDR1 and CDR2 sequences are GTSNPN and SVGIG (reference sequence). This CDR3 region has 15 residues. The CDR3 is CAWSIGGVIDQPQHF. As DNA, the CDR3 is TGTGCCTGGAGTATAGGGGGGGTAATCGATCAGCCCCAGCATTTT.